The sequence of this TCR beta chain was determined in a study of control samples from healthy donors and cancer patients. V dropped 5 bases and J dropped 2; count of bases not matched to a gene: 6. The CDR3 extends over 15 amino acids. The V gene's germline CDR1 is SGHVS and CDR2 FQNEAQ. Assay: immunoSEQ multiplex PCR; the TCRdb copy retains only in-frame clones and omits some. The sample has 120,000 or so clones, about 95% seen once. Sequencing was carried out using blood. This clonotype was obtained from a man under 40 in good health. The V call is TRBV7-8, the J call TRBJ2-1; 7 bases match TRBD1. The CDR3 here is CASSQTGQTYNEQFF. DNA for the CDR3: TGTGCCAGCAGCCAAACGGGACAGACCTACAATGAGCAGTTCTTC.